This TCR beta chain was retrieved from a study of identical twins. The study's findings and limits: Recombination models fit unrelated individuals' TCR alpha sharing but underestimated twins'. The study based its conclusions on cross-sectional statistical analysis and did not follow the same donors. Twin-shared out-of-frame alpha sequences showed excess low generation probability.

Unique molecular identifiers were present on cDNA, and template switching added a universal primer site. TCRdb recomputed calls from the 5' RACE reads with MiXCR, one row per CDR3 protein. The top ten clones hold 0.85% to 1% of a sample with 690,000 or so distinct CDR3 sequences, less than 10% of them seen once. In regard to this clonotype: Antigen specificity is unknown.

These records were also assigned to another study, of yellow fever vaccine responses in identical twins.

This clonotype was sampled from a woman aged 18-29 years in good health. Material for sequencing was PBMCs.

The CDR3 sequence is CASSLSGPYSTDTQYF. The CDR3 DNA sequence: TGTGCCAGCAGCCTAAGCGGGCCCTATAGCACAGATACGCAGTATTTT. This chain uses TRBV6-1 with TRBJ2-3; D might be TRBD2 (6 bases). From germline, CDR1 is MNHNS and CDR2 SASEGT. Trimming took 6 bases from V and 0 from J, leaving 16 bases between them. This CDR3 region has 16 residues.